This TCR beta chain is from a study of CD8 T cells in Susac syndrome. For the study at large: Each patient with Susac syndrome, at the time of blood draw, was therapy-naive, on corticosteroids, or on intravenous immunoglobulin alone.

Study results and limitations: When the CD4+ T cell repertoires of patients with Susac syndrome were examined, they did not show any clonal expansion.

A few counts support this clonotype. The antigen is unknown. Relative to the germline gene, one junction end is altered; a read error may explain this. The authors reverse transcribed roughly 0.5 to 1 ug RNA with random hexamers. The authors amplified TCR beta CDR3 across 54 Vbeta and 13 Jbeta using immunoSEQ multiplex PCR. TCRdb reprocessed the immunoSEQ multiplex PCR reads via MiXCR and lists one record per CDR3 protein. The data contain about 180,000 distinct CDR3 sequences, just under 95% of them singletons. CDR1 MGHRA and CDR2 YSYEKL come from the germline V gene. This CDR3 comprises 15 residues. The TCR was taken from a human donor with Susac syndrome. The V gene is TRBV4-1, the J gene TRBJ2-1, with D possibly matching TRBD2 (5 bases). Material: CD4+ T cells from PBMCs. The CDR3 DNA reads TGCGCCAGCAGTCAAGGCCAATCCGGGGACAATGAGCAGTTCTTC. It translates to CASSQGQSGDNEQFF.